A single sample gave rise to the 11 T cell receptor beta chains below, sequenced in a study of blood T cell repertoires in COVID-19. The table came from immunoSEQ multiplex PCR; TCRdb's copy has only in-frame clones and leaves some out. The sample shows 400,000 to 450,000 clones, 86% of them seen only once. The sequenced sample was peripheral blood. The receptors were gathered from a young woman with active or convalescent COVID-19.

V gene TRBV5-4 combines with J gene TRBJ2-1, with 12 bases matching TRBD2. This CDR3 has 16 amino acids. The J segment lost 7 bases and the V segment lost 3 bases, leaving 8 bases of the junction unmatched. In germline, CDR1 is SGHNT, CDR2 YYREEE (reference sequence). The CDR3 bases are TGTGCCAGCAGCTCCCGACTAGCGGGGGTGGGGAATGAGCAGTTCTTC. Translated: CASSSRLAGVGNEQFF. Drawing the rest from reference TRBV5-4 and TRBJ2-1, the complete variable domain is ETGVTQSPTHLIKTRGQQVTLRCSSQSGHNTVSWYQQALGQGPQFIFQYYREEENGRGNFPPRFSGLQFPNYSSELNVNALELDDSALYLCASSSRLAGVGNEQFFGPGTRLTVL.

CDR3 protein: CASSPPLGDEQYF. The CDR3 DNA follows: TGCGCCAGCAGCCCGCCCTTAGGAGACGAGCAGTACTTC. This chain links TRBV4-1 with TRBJ2-7, with unresolved D. The CDR3 has 13 amino acids. The germline CDR1 and CDR2 sequences are MGHRA and YSYEKL. Deletions cut 4 bases from V and 5 bases from J, with 12 bases between.

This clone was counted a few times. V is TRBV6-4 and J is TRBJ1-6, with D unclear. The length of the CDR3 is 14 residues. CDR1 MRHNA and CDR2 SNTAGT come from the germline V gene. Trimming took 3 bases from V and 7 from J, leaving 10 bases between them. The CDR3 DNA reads TGTGCCAGCAGTGATCCCAGACACAATTCACCCCTCCACTTT. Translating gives CASSDPRHNSPLHF.

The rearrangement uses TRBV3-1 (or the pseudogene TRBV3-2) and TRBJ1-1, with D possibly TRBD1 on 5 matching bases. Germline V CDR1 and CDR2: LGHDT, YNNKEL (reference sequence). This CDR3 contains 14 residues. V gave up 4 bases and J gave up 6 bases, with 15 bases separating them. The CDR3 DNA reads TGTGCCAGCAGCCCTTACGGCGGGGCGGCTGAAGCTTTCTTT. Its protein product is CASSPYGGAAEAFF.

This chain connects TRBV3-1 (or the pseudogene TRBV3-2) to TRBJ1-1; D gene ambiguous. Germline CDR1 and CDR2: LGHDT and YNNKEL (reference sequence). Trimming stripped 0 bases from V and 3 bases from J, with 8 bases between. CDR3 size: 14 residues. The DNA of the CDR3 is TGTGCCAGCAGCCAAGACCTCATAGACACTGAAGCTTTCTTT. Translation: CASSQDLIDTEAFF.

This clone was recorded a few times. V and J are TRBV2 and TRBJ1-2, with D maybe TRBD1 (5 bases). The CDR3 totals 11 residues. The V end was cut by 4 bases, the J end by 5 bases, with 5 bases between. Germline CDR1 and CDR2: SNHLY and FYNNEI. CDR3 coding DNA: TGTGCCAGCAGTGCAGGGTATGGCTACACCTTC. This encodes CASSAGYGYTF.

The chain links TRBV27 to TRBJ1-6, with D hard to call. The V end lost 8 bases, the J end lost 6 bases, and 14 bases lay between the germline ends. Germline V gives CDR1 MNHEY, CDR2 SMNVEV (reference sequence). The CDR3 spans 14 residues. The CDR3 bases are TGTGCCAGCGCGATTAGAGGAGTTAATTCACCCCTCCACTTT. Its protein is CASAIRGVNSPLHF.

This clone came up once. The CDR3 sequence is CASSLGFLSGYQETQYF. The CDR3 coding sequence is TGTGCCAGCAGCTTAGGGTTTCTTAGCGGGTACCAAGAGACCCAGTACTTC. V and J are TRBV7-9 and TRBJ2-5; the match to TRBD2 covers 7 bases. The CDR3 length is 17 residues. Germline loops: CDR1 SEHNR, CDR2 FQNEAQ (reference sequence). Trimming took 1 base from V and 0 from J; bases not matched to a gene: 8.

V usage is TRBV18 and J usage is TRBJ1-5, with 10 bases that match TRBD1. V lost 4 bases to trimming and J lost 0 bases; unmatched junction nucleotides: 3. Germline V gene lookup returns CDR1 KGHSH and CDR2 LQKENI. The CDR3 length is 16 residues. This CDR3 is CASSRGTGDSNQPQHF. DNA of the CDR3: TGTGCCAGCTCACGAGGGACAGGGGATAGCAATCAGCCCCAGCATTTT.

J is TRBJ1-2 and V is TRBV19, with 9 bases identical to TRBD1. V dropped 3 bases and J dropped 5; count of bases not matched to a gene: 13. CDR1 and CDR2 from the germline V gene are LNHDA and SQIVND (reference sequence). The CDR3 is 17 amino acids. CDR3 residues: CASSIGDRVGSWYGYTF. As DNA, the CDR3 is TGTGCCAGTAGTATCGGGGACAGGGTTGGGTCGTGGTATGGCTACACCTTC.

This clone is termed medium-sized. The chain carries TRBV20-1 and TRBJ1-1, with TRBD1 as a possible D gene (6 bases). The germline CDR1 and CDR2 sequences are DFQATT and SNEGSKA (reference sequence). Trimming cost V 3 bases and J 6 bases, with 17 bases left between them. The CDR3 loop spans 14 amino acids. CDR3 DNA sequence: TGCAGTGCTAGTCGCAGGGGATCCTTCGCTGAAGCTTTCTTT. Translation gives CSASRRGSFAEAFF.